Described below is a single T cell receptor (beta chain) sequence and its context. The record originates from a study of blood T cell repertoires in COVID-19. In the authors' workflow: Using reference gene primer amplification, nucleated cell counts were estimated. Some clones are missing from TCRdb's copy, which holds only in-frame ones; the method was immunoSEQ multiplex PCR. That table is the source of V, J and clone size, and D and trimming were worked out from the DNA. The sample comprises around 72,000 clones, roughly 86% of which are singletons, and around 29% rests with the top ten. This CDR3 has 15 residues. The ends lost 5 bases at V and 2 bases at J; junction bases unmatched: 7. CDR1 is MDHEN, CDR2 SYDVKM, per germline.

The source of this sequence is a man aged 45-65 years with acute or convalescent COVID-19. The gene calls are TRBV28 and TRBJ2-7; the match to TRBD1 covers 9 bases. Specimen: peripheral blood. CDR3 DNA sequence: TGTGCCAGCAGTCGTCAGGGACAGGGCGCCTACGAGCAGTACTTC. Residues: CASSRQGQGAYEQYF.